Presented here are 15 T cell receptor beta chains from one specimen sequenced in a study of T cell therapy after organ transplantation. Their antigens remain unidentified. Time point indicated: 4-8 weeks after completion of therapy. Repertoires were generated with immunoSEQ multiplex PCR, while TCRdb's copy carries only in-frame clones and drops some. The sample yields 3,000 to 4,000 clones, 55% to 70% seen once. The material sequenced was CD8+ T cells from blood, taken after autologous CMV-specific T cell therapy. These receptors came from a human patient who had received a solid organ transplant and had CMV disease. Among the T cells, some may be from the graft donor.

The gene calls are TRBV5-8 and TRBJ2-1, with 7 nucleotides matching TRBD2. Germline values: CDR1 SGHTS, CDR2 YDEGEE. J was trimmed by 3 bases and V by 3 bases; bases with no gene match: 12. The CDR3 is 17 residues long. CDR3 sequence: CASSSSRGSGNYNEQFF. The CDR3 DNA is TGTGCCAGCAGCTCCTCCCGGGGGAGCGGGAACTACAATGAGCAGTTCTTC.

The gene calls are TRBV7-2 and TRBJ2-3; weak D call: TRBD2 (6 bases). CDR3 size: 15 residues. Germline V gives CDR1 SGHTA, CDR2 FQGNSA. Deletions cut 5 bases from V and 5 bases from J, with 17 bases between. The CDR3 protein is CASSPGPGDLDTQYF. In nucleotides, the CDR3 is TGTGCCAGCAGCCCCGGACCGGGAGATCTAGATACGCAGTATTTT.

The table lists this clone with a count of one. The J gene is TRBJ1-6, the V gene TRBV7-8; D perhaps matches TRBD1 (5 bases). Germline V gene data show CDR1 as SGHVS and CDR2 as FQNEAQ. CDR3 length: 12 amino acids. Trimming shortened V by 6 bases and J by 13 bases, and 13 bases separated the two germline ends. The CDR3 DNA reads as TGTGCCAGCAGGCCTCGGGGGAAGCCCCTCCACTTT. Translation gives CASRPRGKPLHF.

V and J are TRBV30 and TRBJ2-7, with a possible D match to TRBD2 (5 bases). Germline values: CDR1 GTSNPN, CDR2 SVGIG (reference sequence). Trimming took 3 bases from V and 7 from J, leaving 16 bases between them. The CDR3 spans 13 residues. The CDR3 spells CAWSQLGPGEQYF. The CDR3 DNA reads TGTGCCTGGAGCCAACTGGGCCCGGGGGAGCAGTACTTC.

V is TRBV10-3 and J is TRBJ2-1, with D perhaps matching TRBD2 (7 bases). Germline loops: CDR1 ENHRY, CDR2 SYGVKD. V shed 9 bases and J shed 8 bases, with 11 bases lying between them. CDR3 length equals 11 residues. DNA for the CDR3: TGTGCCATTGGGGAGGGGGATGAGCAGTTCTTC. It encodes CAIGEGDEQFF.

This chain's CDR3 is CASSPSETGELFF. In nucleotides, the CDR3 is TGTGCCAGCAGCCCATCTGAGACCGGGGAGCTGTTTTTT. The V call is TRBV11-3, the J call TRBJ2-2, with no clear D. CDR3 length: 13 residues. Trimming removed 5 bases at V and 5 bases at J, with 9 bases between. CDR1 and CDR2 (germline): SGHNT, YENEEA.

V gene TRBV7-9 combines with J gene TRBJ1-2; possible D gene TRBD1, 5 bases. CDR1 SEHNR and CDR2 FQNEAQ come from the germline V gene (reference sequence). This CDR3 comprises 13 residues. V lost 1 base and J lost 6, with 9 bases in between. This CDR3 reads CASSLGGVDGYTF. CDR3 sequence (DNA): TGTGCCAGCAGCTTAGGGGGGGTCGATGGCTACACCTTC.

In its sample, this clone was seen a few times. The CDR3: CASSLYSGYTF. For the CDR3, the DNA is TGTGCCAGCAGCTTATACAGTGGCTACACCTTC. The chain uses TRBV11-1 and TRBJ1-2; no clear D gene. The CDR3 is 11 residues long. Trimming stripped 2 bases from V and 7 bases from J, with 5 bases between. CDR1 and CDR2 (germline): SGHAT, FQDESV (reference sequence). Together with reference TRBV11-1 and TRBJ1-2, the CDR3 gives the full variable domain: EAEVAQSPRYKITEKSQAVAFWCDPISGHATLYWYRQILGQGPELLVQFQDESVVDDSQLPKDRFSAERLKGVDSTLKIQPAELGDSAMYLCASSLYSGYTFGSGTRLTVV.

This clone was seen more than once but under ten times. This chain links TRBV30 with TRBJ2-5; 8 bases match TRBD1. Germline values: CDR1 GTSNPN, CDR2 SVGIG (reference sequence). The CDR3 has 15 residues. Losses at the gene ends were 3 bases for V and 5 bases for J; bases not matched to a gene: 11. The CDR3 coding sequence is TGTGCCTGGAGCCCTTACAGGGGGAGTGGGGAGACCCAGTACTTC. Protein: CAWSPYRGSGETQYF.

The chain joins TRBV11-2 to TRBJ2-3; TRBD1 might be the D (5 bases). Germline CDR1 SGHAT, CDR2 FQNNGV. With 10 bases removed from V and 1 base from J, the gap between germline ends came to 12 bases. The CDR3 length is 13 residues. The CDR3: CAISQGRTDTQYF. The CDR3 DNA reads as TGTGCCATTTCGCAGGGCCGCACAGATACGCAGTATTTT.

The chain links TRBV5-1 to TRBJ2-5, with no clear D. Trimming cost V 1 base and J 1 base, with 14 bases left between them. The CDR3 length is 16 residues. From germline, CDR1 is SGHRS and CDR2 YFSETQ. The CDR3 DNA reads TGCGCCAGCAGCTTGAGGAACAGCCGACTCCAAGAGACCCAGTACTTC. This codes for CASSLRNSRLQETQYF.

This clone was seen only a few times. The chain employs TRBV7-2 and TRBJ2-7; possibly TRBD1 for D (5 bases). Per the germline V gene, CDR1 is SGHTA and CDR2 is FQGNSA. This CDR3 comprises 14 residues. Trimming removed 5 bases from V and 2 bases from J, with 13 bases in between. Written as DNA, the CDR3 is TGTGCCAGCAGCCTTGGGGCATCGACCTACGAGCAGTACTTC. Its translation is CASSLGASTYEQYF.

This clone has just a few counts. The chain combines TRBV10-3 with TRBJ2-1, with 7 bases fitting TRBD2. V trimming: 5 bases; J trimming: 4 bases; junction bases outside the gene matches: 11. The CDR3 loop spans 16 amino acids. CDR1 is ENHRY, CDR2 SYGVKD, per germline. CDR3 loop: CAISPEAGEGYNEQFF. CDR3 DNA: TGTGCCATCAGTCCGGAGGCGGGAGAAGGATACAATGAGCAGTTCTTC.

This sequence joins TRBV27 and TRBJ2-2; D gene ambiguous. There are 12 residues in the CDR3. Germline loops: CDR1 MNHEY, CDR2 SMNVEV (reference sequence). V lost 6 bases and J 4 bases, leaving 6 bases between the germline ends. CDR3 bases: TGTGCCAGCAGCGAGTTCACCGGGGAGCTGTTTTTT. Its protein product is CASSEFTGELFF.

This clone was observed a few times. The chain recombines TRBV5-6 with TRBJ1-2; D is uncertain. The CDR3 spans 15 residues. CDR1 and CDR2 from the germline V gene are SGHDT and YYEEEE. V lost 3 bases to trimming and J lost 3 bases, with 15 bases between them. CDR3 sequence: CASSSPREGDYGYTF. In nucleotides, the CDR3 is TGTGCCAGCAGCTCCCCAAGAGAGGGAGACTATGGCTACACCTTC. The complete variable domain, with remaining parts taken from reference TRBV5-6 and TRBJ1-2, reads DAGVTQSPTHLIKTRGQQVTLRCSPKSGHDTVSWYQQALGQGPQFIFQYYEEEERQRGNFPDRFSGHQFPNYSSELNVNALLLGDSALYLCASSSPREGDYGYTFGSGTRLTVV.